The present TCR beta chain was sequenced within a study of blood T cell repertoires in COVID-19. Across the study: The samples span acute and convalescent COVID-19 from the United States, Italy and Spain. Sources were T cells, B-cell-depleted T cells, or PBMCs; the material itself was cDNA or gDNA.

In the authors' workflow: Scientists estimated how many nucleated cells there were by amplifying reference gene primers. The protocol was immunoSEQ multiplex PCR, while the TCRdb copy is restricted to in-frame clones and leaves out a portion. V, J and clone size were drawn from that table, and D and trimming were deduced from the DNA. The data hold more than 250,000 clones, with around 90% observed a single time. Trimming took off 3 bases at V and 2 bases at J, with 18 bases between the two ends. Germline V CDR1 and CDR2: LNHDA, SQIVND (reference sequence). The CDR3 runs 17 residues. The chain is built from TRBV19 and TRBJ2-3, with D possibly being TRBD2 (7 bases). The receptor was isolated from a human donor in a cohort sampled during active COVID-19. Sequencing was carried out using peripheral blood. This chain's CDR3 is CASSISFGGHFTDTQYF. Written as DNA, the CDR3 is TGTGCCAGTAGTATTAGTTTCGGGGGGCACTTCACAGATACGCAGTATTTT.